Ten or more counts support the clone carrying this TCR beta chain. Its antigen is unknown. The data are from a study of regulatory T cells in long-lasting Graves disease. The study, taken as a whole, reports: Limited samples may have lowered accuracy. Segments TRBV28, TRBJ1-2 and TRBJ2-5 showed preferential usage in persistent disease.

CDR3-region Arm-PCR and iRepertoire HTBI primers produced the TCR beta libraries. Via MiXCR, TCRdb re-called the multiplex PCR reads, giving one row per CDR3 protein. The sample holds approximately 400,000 distinct CDR3 sequences, around 16% seen once. Germline V gene lookup returns CDR1 MNHEY and CDR2 SVGAGI. The CDR3 spans 17 residues. V shed 3 bases and J shed 6 bases, with 23 bases lying between them. The sample's time point: newly diagnosed GD, antithyroid drugs for less than 3 months. PBMCs were the source of the RNA used for TCR sequencing. The chain combines TRBV6-5 with TRBJ1-1; TRBD1 is a possible D gene (5 bases). The sequenced sample was peripheral blood mononuclear cells (PBMCs), obtained at new diagnosis, from a patient treated with antithyroid drugs. This clonotype originated in a female donor with Graves disease. Written as DNA, the CDR3 is TGTGCCAGCAGTTATAATAGGGGCGGAAGGGGCCAGGCTGAAGCTTTCTTT. It translates to CASSYNRGGRGQAEAFF.